This TCR beta chain comes out of a study of blood T cells in healthy people across ages. Isolating PBMCs gave at least 6.5 million of these cells per sample. Germline V gives CDR1 SEHNR, CDR2 FQNEAQ (reference sequence). The CDR3 loop spans 15 amino acids. V lost 5 bases and J lost 2; bases outside the gene matches: 9. The use of a sample-barcoded 5' primer and a J-beta primer mix characterized a second PCR of about 7 to 12 cycles. TCRdb processed the 5' RACE reads anew with MiXCR; each CDR3 protein has one entry. The repertoire holds about 620,000 distinct CDR3 sequences, with over 20% as singletons. This clonotype came up a few times.

This TCR came from a man between 65 and 85 years old in good health. The sequencing sample was made of blood. The gene calls are TRBV7-9 and TRBJ2-7; 7 bases match TRBD1. CDR3 loop: CASSLTGVGTYEQYF. In DNA, the CDR3 is TGTGCCAGCAGCCTCACAGGGGTTGGGACCTACGAGCAGTACTTC.